This T cell receptor beta chain is drawn from a study of vaccination and CD4 T cells after COVID-19 (dated by TCRdb to between 2021 and 2022). Describing the broader study: Every convalescent patient had a positive nasal swab PCR test for SARS-CoV-2, with mild disease in 8 to 10 patients and severe disease in one. In the convalescent cohort there were six males and four females, among whom were two Hispanic individuals, seven Caucasians, two Asians and one multiracial person. In around 10 COVID-19 convalescent patients and a few infection-naive healthy vaccine recipients, researchers compared the spike-specific CD4+ TCR repertoire from before mRNA vaccination with the repertoire from after. Control cultures received a CEFX viral epitope pool as the positive control, an HIV-1 Nef peptide pool as the negative control, or no peptide. Two doses of either the Pfizer-BioNTech BNT162b2 vaccine (n=8) or the Moderna mRNA-1273 vaccine (n=2) were administered to participants. Post-COVID blood samples from convalescent patients were collected a median of around 110 days after diagnosis, with a range of 35 to 161 days. For stimulating the cultures, overlapping spike peptide pools were used, derived from SARS-CoV-2 as well as from the common cold coronaviruses HCoV-NL63, HCoV-OC43 and HCoV-229E. Post-vaccine blood samples were taken a median of 72 days after the second vaccine dose, with a range of roughly 14 to 250 days. Results the study describes overall, beyond this receptor: Of the vaccine-specific clones found in convalescent patients, nearly all (304 of 307) were mono-reactive for SARS-CoV-2 spike instead of being cross-reactive with common cold coronaviruses. The study included relatively few convalescent patients and did not analyze early timepoints after natural infection. In convalescent patients, a median around 84% of post-vaccine SARS-CoV-2-reactive clones were detected only after vaccination, and vaccine-specific priming was suggested by this finding. An increase in the median number of SARS-CoV-2-reactive clonotypes from around 20 after infection to a few dozen after vaccination was observed, but the change was not found to be significant.

Library generation was performed with PCR. TCR sequencing of DNA from cultured CD4+ T cells used the Oncomine TCR Beta short-read assay at the Johns Hopkins FTIC core. The QIAamp micro DNA kit was used to extract genomic DNA from the cultured CD4+ T cells. The Oncomine TCR Beta libraries from cultured CD4+ T cells were pooled using unique dual indexes and then sequenced on an Illumina iSeq 100. For the original study's pipeline: Non-productive sequences were filtered out, and CDR3s that did not start with C, did not end with F or W, or were shorter than 7 amino acids were discarded. Antigen-specific clonotypes were identified with the MANAFEST web application by comparing peptide-stimulated wells with reference and other culture wells. For a clone to be called positive, the clone needed an FDR below 0.05, an odds ratio above 5, and a productive frequency above 0.1% in at least two of three replicate wells. Cross-reactive clonotypes were defined as significantly expanded in both SARS-CoV-2 spike wells and at least one common cold coronavirus spike condition. Using R version 3.6.1, CDR3 homology was evaluated through Levenshtein distances (stringdist) along with unrooted phylogenetic trees (ape). Using fastp trimming at Q25 and MiXCR clonotype assembly, TCRdb reanalyzed the public sequencing data and kept in-frame beta chains. Entries that share a CDR3 protein sequence are merged under the most common genes and DNA. The V and J calls and clone size come from TCRdb's table, not from the authors' own analysis. Counted in this sample were 5,000 to 6,000 distinct CDR3 sequences; around 25% of them appeared once. The leading ten clones occupy less than 25% of the sample.

Deletion took 8 bases off V and 6 bases off J, with a span of 20 bases between the germline ends. Per the germline V gene, MNHNS is the CDR1 and SASEGT is the CDR2. From the cysteine through the phenylalanine, the CDR3 covers 16 amino acids. Only CDR3 DNA is held: 48 bases, read in frame from base 1. The treatment or condition label for this specimen denotes: roughly 10-day PBMC culture with coronavirus spike peptide pools or control peptides (ViraFEST assay). To expand antigen-specific T cells with peptide pools and then pick out the expanded clonotypes through TCR sequencing, the study relied on the ViraFEST assay. Positive SARS-CoV-2 PCR tests in the convalescent patients dated from March to December 2020, before Alpha, Beta and Delta variants emerged in the United States. PBMCs were cultured at around 2 million per well in IMDM supplemented with around 5% human AB serum and about 10 IU/ml IL-2, with approximately 9.5 ug/ml peptide pools added. On days 3 and 7, half of the culture medium was replaced with fresh IL-2-containing medium. After around 11 days of culture, CD4+ T cells were isolated by negative selection using the EasySep CD4+ T cell isolation kit. Ficoll-Paque Plus gradient centrifugation was used to isolate PBMCs from whole blood, and the isolated PBMCs were then either used fresh or cryopreserved at -140C. Each culture condition was generally run in triplicate wells.

The table lists this clonotype with a few counts. Its antigen remains undetermined. Base quality data are lacking; no much larger clone is found one base away. The specimen was CD4+ T cells from blood, cultured in vitro, collected after SARS-CoV-2 vaccination. This receptor was identified in a human donor who had recovered from COVID-19. The chain uses TRBV6-1 and TRBJ1-6; the best D guess is TRBD1, with 6 bases matching. The DNA sequence is TGTGCCAGCTCCCCATTCAGGGACACTGGTAATTCACCCCTCCACTTT. Its amino acids are CASSPFRDTGNSPLHF.